The sequence of this T cell receptor (beta chain) was determined in a study of regulatory T cells in long-lasting Graves disease. This CDR3 has 15 amino acids. In germline, CDR1 is MNHEY, CDR2 SVGEGT. The V end lost 6 bases, the J end lost 1 base, and 15 bases lay between the germline ends. Noted time point: newly diagnosed GD, antithyroid drugs for less than 3 months. Extracted PBMC RNA gave rise to the TCR library. Construction of the TCR beta libraries employed iRepertoire HTBI primers in conjunction with Arm-PCR of CDR3 regions. Each CDR3 protein is one row after TCRdb ran MiXCR on the multiplex PCR reads. This sample has about 420,000 distinct CDR3 sequences, with 15% to 20% found just once. Study observations and caveats: Preferential use of TRBV28, TRBJ1-2 and TRBJ2-5 was seen in persistent disease.

This clonotype was seen more than once but under ten times. What it binds is not known. In addition, the sample was reused for a study of T cells in Graves' hyperthyroidism and ophthalmopathy. From that paper: The TCR CDR3 first-round RT-PCR relied on the HTBI primer set.

V is TRBV6-2 or TRBV6-3 and J is TRBJ2-5; D possibly corresponds to TRBD2 (5 bases). The sample was peripheral blood mononuclear cells (PBMCs), taken at new diagnosis, from a patient treated with antithyroid drugs. The TCR was taken from a woman in her late teens or twenties with Graves disease. CDR3 region: CASSTTSGFQETQYF. The CDR3 DNA follows: TGTGCCAGCAGCACCACGTCGGGGTTCCAAGAGACCCAGTACTTC.